This TCR beta chain was captured in a study of patients and donors after allogeneic stem cell transplantation. CDR1 is SGHTA, CDR2 FQGTGA, per germline. There are 13 residues in the CDR3. The V and J ends lost 3 bases and 6 bases, in that order; junction bases with no gene match: 4. This clonotype was counted a few times. TCRdb itself ran the RT-PCR reads through MiXCR, one entry per CDR3 protein. The sample yields hundreds of thousands of distinct CDR3 sequences, 15% to 20% seen once. The receptor comes from a human donor who was either an allogeneic HSCT recipient or a stem cell or donor lymphocyte infusion donor (not recorded which). It is not recorded whose cells these are; they may come from a transplant donor. The chain links TRBV7-3 to TRBJ1-1, with 7 bases matching TRBD1. Source material: blood, either unsorted or a sorted T cell fraction (not recorded which). The DNA of the CDR3 is TGTGCCAGCAGCTTGACAGGGTCGGCTGAAGCTTTCTTT. Translated: CASSLTGSAEAFF.